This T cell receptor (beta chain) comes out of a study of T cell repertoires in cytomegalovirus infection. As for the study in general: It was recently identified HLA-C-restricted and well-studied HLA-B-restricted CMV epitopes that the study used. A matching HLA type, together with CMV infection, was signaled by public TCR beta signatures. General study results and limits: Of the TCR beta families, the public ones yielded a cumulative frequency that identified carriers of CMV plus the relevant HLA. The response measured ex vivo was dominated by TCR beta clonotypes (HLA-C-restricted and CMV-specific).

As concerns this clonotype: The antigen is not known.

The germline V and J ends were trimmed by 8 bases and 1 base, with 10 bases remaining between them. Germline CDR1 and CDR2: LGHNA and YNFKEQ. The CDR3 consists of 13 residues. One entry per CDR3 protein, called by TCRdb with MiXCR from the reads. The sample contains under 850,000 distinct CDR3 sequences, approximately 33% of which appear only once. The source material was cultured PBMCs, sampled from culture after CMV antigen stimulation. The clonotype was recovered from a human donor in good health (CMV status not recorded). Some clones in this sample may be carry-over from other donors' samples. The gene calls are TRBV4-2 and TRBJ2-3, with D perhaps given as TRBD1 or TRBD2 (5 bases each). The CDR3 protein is CASGMGRTDTQYF. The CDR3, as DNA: TGTGCCAGCGGAATGGGACGCACAGATACGCAGTATTTT.